The 16 T cell receptor beta chains below come from one sample, sequenced in a study of beta chain features in type 1 diabetes. Study results and caveats: Within each of all four CD4+ subsets, Type 1 diabetes patients had TCRB CDR3s that were moderately but significantly shorter.

No antigen has been identified for these receptors. Investigators reverse transcribed all isolated RNA, so they sequenced expressed TCRB transcripts. Here immunoSEQ multiplex PCR was the method, and the copy in TCRdb shows in-frame clones only, minus some. The sample shows approximately 60,000 clones, around half of them seen only once. What was sequenced was Tregs from blood. All receptors derive from a woman in her forties with type 1 diabetes.

The chain recombines TRBV15 with TRBJ2-5, with D possibly matching TRBD1 (6 bases). The J call may be in error: the DNA end matches TRBJ2-7 better. CDR1 and CDR2 from the germline V gene are LNHNV and YYDKDF (reference sequence). The CDR3 runs to 15 residues. DNA of the CDR3: TGTGCCACCAGCAGAGATGCCAGGGGAGTAGGCGAGCAGTACTTC. It codes for CATSRDARGVGEQYF.

V usage is TRBV6-4 and J usage is TRBJ2-3; D not resolved. The CDR3 contains 13 residues. Germline loops: CDR1 MRHNA, CDR2 SNTAGT. The V end was cut by 2 bases, the J end by 7 bases, with 10 bases between. This CDR3 reads CASSDPIHNTQYF. DNA of the CDR3: TGTGCCAGCAGTGACCCGATACACAATACGCAGTATTTT.

The V call is TRBV18, the J call TRBJ1-2; 7 bases align to TRBD1. The CDR3 covers 13 residues. From germline, CDR1 is KGHSH and CDR2 LQKENI. V gave up 3 bases and J gave up 3 bases; unmatched junction bases: 1. The CDR3 DNA is TGTGCCAGCTCACCTACAGGGGACTATGGCTACACCTTC. It is translated as CASSPTGDYGYTF.

The chain carries TRBV19 and TRBJ1-1; 8 positions agree with TRBD1. V was clipped by 10 bases and J by 5 bases; unmatched bases: 12. In germline, CDR1 is LNHDA, CDR2 SQIVND (reference sequence). The CDR3 extends over 14 amino acids. The chain's CDR3 is CATVLRQGRTEAFF. The CDR3 nucleotides read TGTGCCACCGTTTTGAGACAGGGGAGGACTGAAGCTTTCTTT. Full variable domain (rest looked up from reference TRBV19 and TRBJ1-1): DGGITQSPKYLFRKEGQNVTLSCEQNLNHDAMYWYRQDPGQGLRLIYYSQIVNDFQKGDIAEGYSVSREKKESFPLTVTSAQKNPTAFYLCATVLRQGRTEAFFGQGTRLTVV.

The gene calls are TRBV7-2 and TRBJ1-3; no clear D. Germline V gives CDR1 SGHTA, CDR2 FQGNSA. V lost 3 bases to trimming and J lost 4 bases, with 13 bases between them. This CDR3 has 15 residues. CDR3 coding DNA: TGTGCCAGCAGCTTTATGGCAAGGGAGGGAAACACCATATATTTT. Translating it yields CASSFMAREGNTIYF.

The rearrangement uses TRBV14 and TRBJ2-7, with 10 bases fitting TRBD2. The J segment lost 0 bases and the V segment lost 1 base, leaving 0 bases of the junction unmatched. In germline, CDR1 is SGHDN, CDR2 FVKESK. This CDR3 is 15 amino acids long. The CDR3 DNA sequence: TGTGCCAGCAGCCAAGCTAGCGGGAGCTCCTACGAGCAGTACTTC. Translating it yields CASSQASGSSYEQYF.

This clone was seen more than once but under ten times. The V and J genes are TRBV11-2 and TRBJ2-7, with D possibly being TRBD2 (7 bases). V was clipped by 5 bases and J by 4 bases, with 18 bases between them. Germline V gene lookup returns CDR1 SGHAT and CDR2 FQNNGV. The CDR3 is made up of 15 amino acids. The CDR3 DNA follows: TGTGCCAGCAGCCCCGCCGGGGGGCTTGGTTACGAGCAGTACTTC. This codes for CASSPAGGLGYEQYF. The full variable domain, its missing parts supplied by reference TRBV11-2 and TRBJ2-7, is EAGVAQSPRYKIIEKRQSVAFWCNPISGHATLYWYQQILGQGPKLLIQFQNNGVVDDSQLPKDRFSAERLKGVDSTLKIQPAKLEDSAVYLCASSPAGGLGYEQYFGPGTRLTVT.

For this clone: Without the conserved terminal phenylalanine or tryptophan, this CDR3 likely stems from a read error. CDR3 in amino acids: CASSGTGYLGDTQYL. For the CDR3, the DNA is TGCGCCAGCAGCGGTACGGGGTACCTAGGAGATACGCAGTATCTT. The rearrangement uses TRBV5-1 and TRBJ2-3; the D gene is possibly TRBD2 (5 bases). CDR1 is SGHRS and CDR2 is YFSETQ in the germline V gene. The CDR3 runs to 15 residues. Trimming took off 4 bases at V and 5 bases at J, with 17 bases between the two ends.

The J gene is TRBJ1-1, the V gene TRBV7-6; tentative D call: TRBD1 (6 bases). Trimming removed 5 bases from V and 1 base from J, with 14 bases in between. Per germline, CDR1 SGHVS and CDR2 FNYEAQ. The CDR3 sequence is 15 residues long. For the CDR3, the DNA is TGTGCCAGCAGCGATAGGGGGGGCCCGAACACTGAAGCTTTCTTT. Its translation is CASSDRGGPNTEAFF.

This chain connects TRBV7-8 to TRBJ1-5, with unresolved D. The CDR3 runs 16 residues. Germline CDR1 SGHVS, CDR2 FQNEAQ. The germline V and J ends were trimmed by 7 bases and 2 bases, with 18 bases remaining between them. CDR3 protein: CASTLLGFGGNQPQHF. DNA of the CDR3: TGTGCCAGCACTCTTCTCGGGTTCGGAGGCAATCAGCCCCAGCATTTT.

The chain has TRBV30 and TRBJ2-5, with D possibly matching TRBD1 (6 bases). Trimming took 3 bases from V and 5 from J, leaving 10 bases between them. The CDR3 is made up of 12 amino acids. Germline lookup yields CDR1 GTSNPN and CDR2 SVGIG (reference sequence). The CDR3 DNA sequence: TGTGCCTGGAGAACAGGGTGGGAGACCCAGTACTTC. Its translation is CAWRTGWETQYF.

This clone was observed at least ten times. This rearrangement joins TRBV9 to TRBJ2-7, with no clear D. Trimming took 3 bases from V and 0 from J, leaving 10 bases between them. CDR1 and CDR2 from the germline V gene are SGDLS and YYNGEE. CDR3 length: 14 amino acids. CDR3 bases: TGTGCCAGCAGCGAGTCACTGAACTCCTACGAGCAGTACTTC. Translated, it gives CASSESLNSYEQYF. Supplemented by reference TRBV9 and TRBJ2-7, the full variable domain reads DSGVTQTPKHLITATGQRVTLRCSPRSGDLSVYWYQQSLDQGLQFLIQYYNGEERAKGNILERFSAQQFPDLHSELNLSSLELGDSALYFCASSESLNSYEQYFGPGTRLTVT.

V usage is TRBV27 and J usage is TRBJ2-2, with TRBD1 matching 10 bases. V gave up 4 bases and J gave up 4 bases; unmatched junction bases: 6. This CDR3 is 16 amino acids long. CDR1 MNHEY and CDR2 SMNVEV come from the germline V gene (reference sequence). The CDR3 protein is CASSSGTGAGTGELFF. CDR3 in DNA: TGTGCCAGCAGTTCTGGGACAGGGGCGGGCACCGGGGAGCTGTTTTTT.

A few counts support this clone. The chain uses TRBV7-6 and TRBJ1-5; perhaps TRBD1 as D (6 bases). The CDR3 length is 13 residues. V was trimmed by 0 bases and J by 7 bases, leaving 7 bases between them. Germline V lookup: CDR1 SGHVS, CDR2 FNYEAQ. This CDR3 reads CASSLADRQPQHF. The CDR3 DNA sequence: TGTGCCAGCAGCTTAGCAGACAGGCAGCCCCAGCATTTT.

In this sample, this clone turned up a few times. This rearrangement joins TRBV29-1 to TRBJ2-5, with D perhaps TRBD1 (6 bases). Germline values: CDR1 SQVTM, CDR2 ANQGSEA. Trimming took off 4 bases at V and 4 bases at J, with 13 bases between the two ends. This CDR3 has 13 amino acids. The CDR3 sequence is CSVGTAGGETQYF. CDR3 DNA: TGCAGCGTTGGGACAGCCGGAGGAGAGACCCAGTACTTC.

This chain connects TRBV6-5 to TRBJ1-1, with D tentatively TRBD1 (5 bases). Per the germline V gene, CDR1 is MNHEY and CDR2 is SVGAGI. The CDR3 covers 14 residues. V was trimmed by 5 bases and J by 10 bases, leaving 20 bases between them. The CDR3 nucleotides are TGTGCCAGCAGTCTAGACGGGACTTACTTAGGAGCTTTCTTT. This sequence encodes CASSLDGTYLGAFF.